The 31 T cell receptor beta chains below come from one sample, sequenced in a study of blood T cell repertoires in COVID-19. Here immunoSEQ multiplex PCR was the method, and the copy in TCRdb shows in-frame clones only, minus some. The sample holds about 39,000 clones; around 85% are singletons and the top ten take 4% to 5%. Sequencing input: peripheral blood. These receptor sequences come from a man aged 60-69 years with acute or convalescent COVID-19.

The chain is built from TRBV4-1 and TRBJ2-3; the match to TRBD1 covers 12 bases. Germline lookup yields CDR1 MGHRA and CDR2 YSYEKL. The V gene end was trimmed by 1 base and the J gene end by 4 bases; junction bases not matched to a gene: 6. This CDR3 has 17 amino acids. The CDR3 protein is CASSQVGGQGASDTQYF. In DNA, the CDR3 is TGCGCCAGCAGCCAAGTGGGGGGACAGGGGGCATCAGATACGCAGTATTTT.

The chain couples TRBV19 to TRBJ2-3; 7 bases line up with TRBD1. The ends lost 7 bases at V and 2 bases at J; junction bases unmatched: 9. CDR1 is LNHDA, CDR2 SQIVND, per germline (reference sequence). The CDR3 is made up of 15 amino acids. The CDR3 reads CASTSTGQHTDTQYF. CDR3 in DNA: TGTGCCAGTACCTCAACGGGACAGCACACAGATACGCAGTATTTT.

The chain links TRBV29-1 to TRBJ2-5, with D perhaps TRBD2 (6 bases). This CDR3 spans 12 amino acids. Trimming took off 7 bases at V and 3 bases at J, with 12 bases between the two ends. Germline CDR1 is SQVTM and CDR2 is ANQGSEA. The CDR3 sequence: CSAHSSEETQYF. In nucleotides, the CDR3 is TGCAGCGCCCACTCTAGCGAAGAGACCCAGTACTTC. Based on the CDR3 plus reference TRBV29-1 and TRBJ2-5, the full variable domain is SAVISQKPSRDICQRGTSLTIQCQVDSQVTMMFWYRQQPGQSLTLIATANQGSEATYESGFVIDKFPISRPNLTFSTLTVSNMSPEDSSIYLCSAHSSEETQYFGPGTRLLVL.

The chain recombines TRBV2 with TRBJ2-1, with 11 bases matching TRBD1. Germline V gives CDR1 SNHLY, CDR2 FYNNEI. There are 17 residues in the CDR3. V shed 4 bases and J 2 bases; nucleotides not matched to a gene: 7. CDR3 sequence: CASSGGQGAATYNEQFF. CDR3 in DNA: TGTGCCAGCAGTGGTGGACAGGGGGCGGCCACCTACAATGAGCAGTTCTTC.

The V call is TRBV5-1, the J call TRBJ2-3, with 7 bases lining up with TRBD1. V gave up 1 base and J gave up 2 bases; unmatched junction bases: 7. Germline V CDR1 and CDR2: SGHRS, YFSETQ. The CDR3 contains 16 residues. CDR3 region: CASSLRSGQSTDTQYF. Written as DNA, the CDR3 is TGCGCCAGCAGCTTGAGGTCGGGACAGTCCACAGATACGCAGTATTTT.

Only a few counts were recorded for this clone. The rearrangement uses TRBV6-5 and TRBJ1-5; TRBD1 is a possible D gene (6 bases). This CDR3 has 14 amino acids. Deletions cut 6 bases from V and 3 bases from J, with 12 bases between. Germline-derived CDR1 and CDR2 are MNHEY and SVGAGI. CDR3 bases: TGTGCCAGCAGGAGTACAGGGTTCAATCAGCCCCAGCATTTT. It codes for CASRSTGFNQPQHF.

V is TRBV29-1 and J is TRBJ2-5, with 7 bases matching TRBD1. V was pared by 5 bases and J by 0 bases, with 15 bases of the junction left unmatched. This CDR3 has 17 residues. The V gene's germline CDR1 is SQVTM and CDR2 ANQGSEA. The CDR3 DNA sequence: TGCAGCGTTAAGGGGGCTGAGGCGGGTAAGCACCAAGAGACCCAGTACTTC. Protein sequence: CSVKGAEAGKHQETQYF.

The genes are TRBV15 and TRBJ1-5, with D possibly TRBD1 on 5 matching bases. V shed 4 bases and J shed 6 bases, with 13 bases lying between them. Germline values: CDR1 LNHNV, CDR2 YYDKDF (reference sequence). The CDR3 is made up of 14 amino acids. CDR3 coding DNA: TGTGCCACCAGCATAACAGGTGCTGGTCAGCCCCAGCATTTT. It is translated as CATSITGAGQPQHF.

This chain uses TRBV5-6 with TRBJ2-3, with unresolved D. The CDR3 has 15 residues. Germline CDR1 SGHDT, CDR2 YYEEEE. V dropped 0 bases and J dropped 5 bases, with 13 bases sitting between them. The CDR3 nucleotides read TGTGCCAGCAGCTTGGCCGGGTCCCGAGGAGATACGCAGTATTTT. Amino acids: CASSLAGSRGDTQYF.

The chain couples TRBV18 to TRBJ2-1; 10 nucleotides line up with TRBD2. Germline V gene data show CDR1 as KGHSH and CDR2 as LQKENI. The CDR3 sequence is 16 residues long. The V and J ends lost 3 bases and 6 bases, in that order; junction bases with no gene match: 8. The DNA for the CDR3 is TGTGCCAGCTCACCGACCGGACTAGCGGCCGGCAATGAGCAGTTCTTC. Its protein product is CASSPTGLAAGNEQFF. Supplemented by reference TRBV18 and TRBJ2-1, the full variable domain reads NAGVMQNPRHLVRRRGQEARLRCSPMKGHSHVYWYRQLPEEGLKFMVYLQKENIIDESGMPKERFSAEFPKEGPSILRIQQVVRGDSAAYFCASSPTGLAAGNEQFFGPGTRLTVL.

J is TRBJ2-1 and V is TRBV20-1; the D gene is possibly TRBD2 (5 bases). Per the germline V gene, CDR1 is DFQATT and CDR2 is SNEGSKA (reference sequence). There are 14 residues in the CDR3. Trimming pared 3 bases from V and 4 bases from J, leaving 13 bases between. CDR3 in DNA: TGCAGTGCTAGTCGAGCGGCTGATTACAATGAGCAGTTCTTC. Its protein is CSASRAADYNEQFF.

This chain links TRBV18 with TRBJ1-3; 10 bases match TRBD1. J gave up 0 bases and V 2 bases, and 1 base lay outside the gene matches. CDR3 length: 16 residues. CDR1 is KGHSH, CDR2 LQKENI, per germline. In DNA, the CDR3 is TGTGCCAGCTCACCAAGACAGGGGGCCTCTGGAAACACCATATATTTT. Amino acid sequence: CASSPRQGASGNTIYF.

The chain is built from TRBV28 and TRBJ1-2; D is possibly TRBD1 (6 bases). CDR3 length equals 14 residues. Germline loops: CDR1 MDHEN, CDR2 SYDVKM. V dropped 5 bases and J dropped 7 bases, with 17 bases sitting between them. The CDR3 DNA follows: TGTGCCAGCAGTGTAGCTCAGGGGCCTTTTGGCTACACCTTC. This encodes CASSVAQGPFGYTF.

The chain combines TRBV19 with TRBJ1-5; TRBD1 aligns across 8 bases. Germline CDR1 reads LNHDA; CDR2 reads SQIVND (reference sequence). The V gene end was trimmed by 6 bases and the J gene end by 2 bases; junction bases not matched to a gene: 6. This CDR3 is 15 amino acids long. CDR3 loop: CASRKTGDGNQPQHF. The CDR3 DNA reads as TGTGCCAGTAGGAAGACAGGGGATGGCAATCAGCCCCAGCATTTT. Full variable domain (missing parts from reference TRBV19 and TRBJ1-5): DGGITQSPKYLFRKEGQNVTLSCEQNLNHDAMYWYRQDPGQGLRLIYYSQIVNDFQKGDIAEGYSVSREKKESFPLTVTSAQKNPTAFYLCASRKTGDGNQPQHFGDGTRLSIL.

The CDR3 region is CASSPGTGGMENIQYF. CDR3 coding DNA: TGTGCCAGCAGCCCCGGGACAGGGGGCATGGAAAACATTCAGTACTTC. The V and J genes are TRBV5-4 and TRBJ2-4; TRBD1 aligns across 12 bases. Germline V gene data show CDR1 as SGHNT and CDR2 as YYREEE (reference sequence). V lost 4 bases, J lost 5 bases, and 7 bases stayed unmatched. This CDR3 comprises 16 residues.

The rearrangement uses TRBV19 and TRBJ1-1; 11 bases are a match to TRBD1. Trimming took 6 bases from V and 4 from J; bases not matched to a gene: 7. The germline CDR1 and CDR2 sequences are LNHDA and SQIVND (reference sequence). The CDR3 covers 15 residues. CDR3 nucleotides: TGTGCCAGTAGGACCGGGACAGGGGGGGGCACTGAAGCTTTCTTT. Its translation: CASRTGTGGGTEAFF.

This chain joins TRBV6-5 and TRBJ1-5; perhaps TRBD1 as D (5 bases). V was cut by 2 bases and J by 2 bases, with 7 bases left in between. The CDR3 runs 14 residues. Germline lookup yields CDR1 MNHEY and CDR2 SVGAGI. The CDR3 is CASSYRGGNQPQHF. CDR3 nucleotide sequence: TGTGCCAGCAGTTACCGGGGGGGCAATCAGCCCCAGCATTTT.

V is TRBV4-2 and J is TRBJ1-2; D is perhaps TRBD1 (6 bases). V was pared by 0 bases and J by 5 bases, with 13 bases between. CDR1 LGHNA and CDR2 YNFKEQ come from the germline V gene. This CDR3 is 15 amino acids long. CDR3 nucleotide sequence: TGTGCCAGCAGCCAAGATGTGGGGCAGGGGTATGGCTACACCTTC. It specifies CASSQDVGQGYGYTF.

J is TRBJ2-7 and V is TRBV10-3, with D perhaps matching TRBD1 (5 bases). The CDR3 loop spans 13 amino acids. The germline gives CDR1 ENHRY, CDR2 SYGVKD. V was clipped by 3 bases and J by 2 bases, with 8 bases between them. CDR3 protein: CAISDQGPYEQYF. CDR3 nucleotide sequence: TGTGCCATCAGTGACCAGGGCCCCTACGAGCAGTACTTC.

J is TRBJ2-5 and V is TRBV2, with 7 positions matching TRBD1. Germline V gene data show CDR1 as SNHLY and CDR2 as FYNNEI. V trimming: 6 bases; J trimming: 7 bases; junction bases outside the gene matches: 5. The CDR3 consists of 12 residues. The CDR3 region has the DNA TGTGCCAGCAGACGACAGGGTGGGACCCAGTACTTC. Protein product: CASRRQGGTQYF.

The gene calls are TRBV6-6 and TRBJ2-7; 8 bases match TRBD2. The CDR3 sequence is 15 residues long. V lost 8 bases and J lost 1; bases outside the gene matches: 10. CDR1 and CDR2 (germline): MNHNY, SVGAGI (reference sequence). The CDR3 nucleotides are TGTGCCAGCCGGGAGGGCGGCCGTTTTTCCTACGAGCAGTACTTC. Its translation: CASREGGRFSYEQYF.

This sequence joins TRBV12-3 or TRBV12-4 and TRBJ2-4; D is ambiguous. Trimming pared 3 bases from V and 10 bases from J, leaving 13 bases between. The CDR3 totals 13 residues. CDR3 nucleotides: TGTGCCAGCAGTTTCGCGGAAGTTAGGATTCAGTACTTC. Encoded protein: CASSFAEVRIQYF.

The sample holds a few counts of this clone. V and J are TRBV7-9 and TRBJ1-1; a weak D match, TRBD1 (6 bases). Trimming removed 7 bases from V and 4 bases from J, with 16 bases in between. Per the germline V gene, CDR1 is SEHNR and CDR2 is FQNEAQ (reference sequence). This CDR3 has 14 residues. The CDR3 sequence is CASTKSRGATEAFF. As DNA, the CDR3 is TGTGCCAGCACCAAAAGTCGGGGGGCCACTGAAGCTTTCTTT. Full variable domain (rest looked up from reference TRBV7-9 and TRBJ1-1): DTGVSQNPRHKITKRGQNVTFRCDPISEHNRLYWYRQTLGQGPEFLTYFQNEAQLEKSRLLSDRFSAERPKGSFSTLEIQRTEQGDSAMYLCASTKSRGATEAFFGQGTRLTVV.

The chain combines TRBV30 with TRBJ1-5; 8 nucleotides line up with TRBD1. The V segment lost 1 base and the J segment 7 bases; nucleotides outside the gene matches: 6. The CDR3 covers 14 residues. Germline CDR1 is GTSNPN and CDR2 is SVGIG (reference sequence). This chain's CDR3 is CAWSGGAGGQPQHF. For the CDR3, the DNA is TGTGCCTGGAGTGGAGGAGCAGGGGGCCAGCCCCAGCATTTT.

This sequence joins TRBV10-3 and TRBJ2-3; tentatively, D is TRBD1 (6 bases). The CDR3 spans 12 residues. The germline V gene has CDR1 ENHRY and CDR2 SYGVKD. V was cut by 10 bases and J by 3 bases, with 11 bases left in between. The CDR3 region is CATNQGTDTQYF. The CDR3 DNA is TGTGCCACGAACCAGGGGACAGATACGCAGTATTTT.

V gene TRBV6-2 or TRBV6-3 combines with J gene TRBJ2-4, with 10 positions matching TRBD1. Per the germline V gene, CDR1 is MNHEY and CDR2 is SVGEGT. The CDR3 consists of 14 residues. The V gene end was trimmed by 5 bases and the J gene end by 8 bases; junction bases not matched to a gene: 6. The CDR3: CASSPWTGGHIQYF. Here the CDR3 DNA reads TGTGCCAGCAGTCCCTGGACAGGGGGACACATTCAGTACTTC.

CDR3 nucleotide sequence: TGTGCCAGCTCTGAGGGGGCTCAAAATTCACCCCTCCACTTT. Its protein is CASSEGAQNSPLHF. J is TRBJ1-6 and V is TRBV11-3, with 7 nucleotides matching TRBD1. The CDR3 contains 14 residues. The V segment lost 8 bases and the J segment 7 bases; nucleotides outside the gene matches: 8. CDR1 SGHNT and CDR2 YENEEA come from the germline V gene. The full variable domain, with the rest looked up from reference TRBV11-3 and TRBJ1-6, is EAGVVQSPRYKIIEKKQPVAFWCNPISGHNTLYWYLQNLGQGPELLIRYENEEAVDDSQLPKDRFSAERLKGVDSTLKIQPAELGDSAVYLCASSEGAQNSPLHFGNGTRLTVT.

This chain connects TRBV18 to TRBJ1-3; 7 bases map to TRBD1. This CDR3 has 16 amino acids. Losses at the gene ends were 6 bases for V and 0 bases for J; bases not matched to a gene: 8. The germline V gene encodes CDR1 KGHSH and CDR2 LQKENI. CDR3 sequence: CASSPRQGVSGNTIYF. CDR3 nucleotide sequence: TGTGCCAGCTCCCCCCGACAGGGCGTCTCTGGAAACACCATATATTTT. Combining the CDR3 with reference TRBV18 and TRBJ1-3 gives the whole variable domain NAGVMQNPRHLVRRRGQEARLRCSPMKGHSHVYWYRQLPEEGLKFMVYLQKENIIDESGMPKERFSAEFPKEGPSILRIQQVVRGDSAAYFCASSPRQGVSGNTIYFGEGSWLTVV.

The chain combines TRBV7-2 with TRBJ2-2; D is ambiguous. The CDR3 spans 18 residues. Between the trimmed V and J ends, which lost 3 bases and 3 bases, there was a span of 20 bases. Germline lookup yields CDR1 SGHTA and CDR2 FQGNSA. The CDR3 loop reads CASSLSYRPSGYTGELFF. The CDR3 bases are TGTGCCAGCAGCTTGAGTTACCGGCCCTCCGGGTACACCGGGGAGCTGTTTTTT. The variable domain in full, with the rest retrieved from reference TRBV7-2 and TRBJ2-2, is GAGVSQSPSNKVTEKGKDVELRCDPISGHTALYWYRQSLGQGLEFLIYFQGNSAPDKSGLPSDRFSAERTGGSVSTLTIQRTQQEDSAVYLCASSLSYRPSGYTGELFFGEGSRLTVL.

This rearrangement joins TRBV2 to TRBJ2-1; TRBD2 matches at 7 bases. V lost 6 bases to trimming and J lost 10 bases; unmatched junction nucleotides: 3. The V gene's germline CDR1 is SNHLY and CDR2 FYNNEI. The CDR3 is 11 amino acids. CDR3 sequence: CASRWGGEQFF. The CDR3 DNA follows: TGTGCCAGCAGATGGGGGGGAGAGCAGTTCTTC.

CDR3 bases: TGCGCCAGCAGCCCCGGACTACTTGCCCAACGGGATACGCAGTATTTT. Amino acid sequence: CASSPGLLAQRDTQYF. V usage is TRBV5-1 and J usage is TRBJ2-3, with D tentatively TRBD2 (6 bases). This CDR3 contains 16 residues. V lost 4 bases and J lost 6, with 21 bases in between. Germline CDR1 reads SGHRS; CDR2 reads YFSETQ.